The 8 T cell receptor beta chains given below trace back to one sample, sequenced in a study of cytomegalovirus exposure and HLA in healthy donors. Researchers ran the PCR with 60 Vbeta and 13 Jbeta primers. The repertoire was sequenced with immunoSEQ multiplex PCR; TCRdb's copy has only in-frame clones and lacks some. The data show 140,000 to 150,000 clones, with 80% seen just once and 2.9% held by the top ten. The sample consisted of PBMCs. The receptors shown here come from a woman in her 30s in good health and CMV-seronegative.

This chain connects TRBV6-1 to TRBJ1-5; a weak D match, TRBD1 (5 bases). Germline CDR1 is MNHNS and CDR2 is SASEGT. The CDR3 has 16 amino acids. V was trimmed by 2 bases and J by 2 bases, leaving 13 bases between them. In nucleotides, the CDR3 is TGTGCCAGCAGTGAATTTGGGGGGGGTGGCAATCAGCCCCAGCATTTT. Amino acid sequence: CASSEFGGGGNQPQHF.

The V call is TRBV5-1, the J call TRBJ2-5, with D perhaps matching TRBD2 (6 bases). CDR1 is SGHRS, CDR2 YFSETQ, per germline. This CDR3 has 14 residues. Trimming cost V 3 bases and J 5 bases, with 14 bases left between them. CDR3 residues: CASSSLLAAETQYF. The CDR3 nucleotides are TGCGCCAGCAGCTCGCTACTAGCTGCGGAGACCCAGTACTTC.

The CDR3 nucleotides read TGCGCCAGCACCCCCGCGGAGGTTAGCACAGATACGCAGTATTTT. Its translation: CASTPAEVSTDTQYF. V is TRBV5-1 and J is TRBJ2-3; the D gene is possibly TRBD2 (5 bases). The V and J ends lost 6 bases and 0 bases respectively, with 14 bases between them. Germline V gene sequence: CDR1 SGHRS, CDR2 YFSETQ. The CDR3 covers 15 residues.

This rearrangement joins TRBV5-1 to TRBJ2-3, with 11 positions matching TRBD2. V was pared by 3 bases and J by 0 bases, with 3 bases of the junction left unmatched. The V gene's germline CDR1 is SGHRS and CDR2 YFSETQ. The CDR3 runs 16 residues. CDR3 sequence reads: CASSSGLAASTDTQYF. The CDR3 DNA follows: TGCGCCAGCAGCTCGGGACTAGCGGCTAGCACAGATACGCAGTATTTT.

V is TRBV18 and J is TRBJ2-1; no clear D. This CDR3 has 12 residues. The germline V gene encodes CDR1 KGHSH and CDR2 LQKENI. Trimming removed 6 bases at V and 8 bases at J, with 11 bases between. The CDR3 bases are TGTGCCAGCTCCCAGACCGGGTATGAGCAGTTCTTC. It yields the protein CASSQTGYEQFF.

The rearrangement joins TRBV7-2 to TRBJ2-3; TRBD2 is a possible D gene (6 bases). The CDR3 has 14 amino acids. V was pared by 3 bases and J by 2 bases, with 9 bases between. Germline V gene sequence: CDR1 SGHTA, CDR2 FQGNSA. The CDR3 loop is CASSFGLNTDTQYF. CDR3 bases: TGTGCCAGCAGCTTCGGACTAAACACAGATACGCAGTATTTT.

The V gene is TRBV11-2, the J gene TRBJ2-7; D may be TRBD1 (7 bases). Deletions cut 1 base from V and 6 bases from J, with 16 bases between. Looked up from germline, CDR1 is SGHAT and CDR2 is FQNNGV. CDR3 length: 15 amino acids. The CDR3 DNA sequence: TGTGCCAGCAGCTTAGGGGGGCAGGGGGGATTCGAGCAGTACTTC. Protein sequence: CASSLGGQGGFEQYF.

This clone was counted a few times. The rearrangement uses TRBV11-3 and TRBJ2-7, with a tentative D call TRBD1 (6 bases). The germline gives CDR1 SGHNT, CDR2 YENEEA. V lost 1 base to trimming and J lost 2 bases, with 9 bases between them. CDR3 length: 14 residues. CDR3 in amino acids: CASSLGGQTYEQYF. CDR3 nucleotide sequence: TGTGCCAGCAGCTTAGGGGGACAAACCTACGAGCAGTACTTC.